Listed below are T cell receptor beta chains from one sample, sequenced in a study of T cell responses to AZD1222 COVID-19 vaccine. Sequenced by immunoSEQ multiplex PCR; TCRdb stores in-frame clones only, minus some. The sample yields over 100,000 clones, approximately 90% seen once. The sample here was peripheral blood, taken 28 days after the second AZD1222 dose. The origin of the receptors is an adult who received the AZD1222 COVID-19 vaccine. CDR3s include the opening cysteine and the closing phenylalanine or tryptophan. D genes are given only for firm matches. Size is omitted from some rows. Given values are once, few, many or a class for expanded clones.

TRBJ2-7 NA TRBV18 NA CASSRGTDGYEQYF TGTGCCAGCTCACGGGGTACGGACGGCTACGAGCAGTACTTC
TRBJ2-7 NA TRBV7-2 TRBD1 CASSLAYGTGVTYEQYF TGTGCCAGCAGCTTAGCGTATGGGACAGGGGTAACCTACGAGCAGTACTTC
TRBJ2-7 few TRBV11-2 TRBD1 CASSPSTGGYEQYF TGTGCCAGCAGCCCGTCCACAGGGGGCTACGAGCAGTACTTC
TRBJ1-1 NA TRBV11-2 NA CASSHGRLTEAFF TGTGCCAGCAGCCACGGACGGCTCACTGAAGCTTTCTTT
TRBJ1-2 NA TRBV28 TRBD1 CASSFGGQINGYTF TGTGCCAGCAGTTTTGGGGGACAGATCAATGGCTACACCTTC
TRBJ1-1 NA TRBV7-8 NA CASSRAGNTEAFF TGTGCCAGCAGTCGGGCGGGGAACACTGAAGCTTTCTTT
TRBJ1-2 NA TRBV19 NA CASSIDRRNYGYTF TGTGCCAGTAGTATAGATCGCAGGAACTATGGCTACACCTTC
TRBJ2-3 once TRBV13 TRBD2 CASSFQRGPPEGDTQYF TGTGCCAGCAGCTTCCAGCGGGGGCCGCCGGAGGGAGATACGCAGTATTTT
TRBJ2-1 NA TRBV4-3 TRBD1 CASSQFRQGAVYEQFF TGCGCCAGCAGCCAATTCCGACAGGGGGCTGTATATGAGCAGTTCTTC
TRBJ1-2 few TRBV27 TRBD1 CATSGTGHYGYTF TGTGCCACCAGCGGGACAGGGCATTATGGCTACACCTTC
TRBJ1-2 NA TRBV7-2 NA CASSFVSAGGEYGYTF TGTGCCAGCAGCTTTGTGTCCGCAGGAGGGGAATATGGCTACACCTTC
TRBJ1-1 few TRBV19 NA CASTFGGRTEAFF TGTGCCAGTACCTTCGGGGGACGGACTGAAGCTTTCTTT
TRBJ1-4 once TRBV7-8 TRBD1 CASSPSTGDPTNEKLFF TGTGCCAGCAGCCCCAGCACAGGGGACCCAACTAATGAAAAACTGTTTTTT
TRBJ2-3 NA TRBV6-2/TRBV6-3 TRBD2 CASSRPVTSGADTQYF TGTGCCAGCAGCCGCCCCGTAACTAGCGGGGCTGATACGCAGTATTTT
TRBJ2-2 NA TRBV5-1 NA CASRLNTGELFF TGCGCCAGCAGGCTAAACACCGGGGAGCTGTTTTTT
TRBJ2-7 NA TRBV9 TRBD1 CASSVDGTGRYEQYF TGTGCCAGCAGCGTAGATGGGACAGGGAGGTACGAGCAGTACTTC
TRBJ1-1 NA TRBV9 TRBD1 CASSTLNRGPMNTEAFF TGTGCCAGCAGCACTCTGAACAGGGGCCCTATGAACACTGAAGCTTTCTTT
TRBJ2-1 NA TRBV19 TRBD2 CASSLRTSGAQEQFF TGTGCCAGTAGCCTACGGACTAGCGGGGCCCAAGAGCAGTTCTTC
TRBJ1-3 NA TRBV12-3/TRBV12-4 NA CASSFGNTIYF TGTGCCAGCAGTTTTGGAAACACCATATATTTT
TRBJ1-3 NA TRBV14 NA CASSQAVGNTIYF TGTGCCAGCAGCCAAGCAGTTGGAAACACCATATATTTT
TRBJ2-5 NA TRBV3-1/TRBV3-2 TRBD2 CASSQIPKGLQETQYF TGTGCCAGCAGCCAAATCCCCAAGGGACTACAAGAGACCCAGTACTTC